Listed here is a single T cell receptor beta chain. The record originates from a study of CD8 T cells in Susac syndrome. It was with random hexamers that roughly 0.45 to 1 ug RNA was reverse transcribed. TCRdb re-called the immunoSEQ multiplex PCR reads through MiXCR, storing one row per CDR3 protein. The sample lists under 80,000 distinct CDR3 sequences, 85% to 95% occurring once. CDR3 length equals 13 residues. Germline values: CDR1 SGHTA, CDR2 FQGNSA. Trimming shortened V by 1 base and J by 16 bases, and 14 bases separated the two germline ends. This receptor was obtained from a human donor with multiple sclerosis. The sequencing input was CD8+ T cells from PBMCs. The chain links TRBV7-2 to TRBJ1-6; a possible D gene is TRBD1 (6 bases). This chain's CDR3 is CASSLEGGAGLHF. As DNA, the CDR3 is TGTGCCAGCAGCTTAGAGGGGGGAGCGGGGCTCCACTTT.